This section outlines one TCR beta chain sequence together with its context. Clones were sequenced by immunoSEQ multiplex PCR, and TCRdb holds only the in-frame ones, with some missing. The data contain 150,000 to 200,000 clones, roughly 85% of them singletons. The entry originates in a study of blood T cell repertoires in COVID-19. The sample was peripheral blood. This TCR came from a woman aged 55 to 70 with acute or convalescent COVID-19.

The CDR3 sequence is CASSSRTAVNEKLFF. The CDR3 DNA reads as TGTGCCAGCAGCTCTCGGACAGCAGTTAATGAAAAACTGTTTTTT. V and J are TRBV9 and TRBJ1-4, with D possibly being TRBD1 (6 bases). CDR1 is SGDLS and CDR2 is YYNGEE in the germline V gene. This CDR3 is 15 amino acids long. V was cut by 4 bases and J by 4 bases, with 14 bases left in between.